Sequencing of this TCR beta chain was carried out in a study of shared clonotypes between healthy human individuals. All donors were healthy HIV-negative adults lacking recent acute infections or vaccinations. CDR1 SGHTA and CDR2 FQGNSA come from the germline V gene. The CDR3 length is 15 residues. Between the trimmed V and J ends, which lost 2 bases and 5 bases, there was a span of 15 bases. Authors' processing steps: ImmunoSEQ sequences covered only the junction and lacked quality scores; filtering therefore differed. The method was immunoSEQ multiplex PCR; TCRdb's version includes in-frame clones alone and lacks a portion of them. V, J and clone size derive from that table, while D and trimming were established from the DNA sequence. Among roughly 300,000 clones listed, 73% were seen once.

The sequencing sample was made of memory CD4+ T cells sorted from blood. The subset denotes: CD45RA-negative fraction. The sequence came from a man in his thirties or forties in good health. This sequence joins TRBV7-2 and TRBJ2-5, with TRBD2 as a possible D gene (10 bases). CDR3 nucleotides: TGTGCCAGCAGCTTAACTAGCGGGACAGGGGAGACCCAGTACTTC. Translation gives CASSLTSGTGETQYF.